The 17 T cell receptor beta chains reported below all come from one sample, sequenced in a study of T and B cells in COVID-19 patients. Blood genomic DNA input for TRB amplification was about 250-550 ng. TRB rearrangements were amplified by multiplex PCR with BIOMED2 TRB-A/B primers. TCRdb reanalysed the multiplex PCR reads using MiXCR and keeps one entry per CDR3 protein. The table lists 3,500 to 4,500 distinct CDR3 sequences, roughly 24% of them singletons. Sequences were obtained from blood. Source of these receptors: a human donor with active COVID-19.

The chain combines TRBV12-3 or TRBV12-4 with TRBJ1-4, with D unclear. V was cut by 6 bases and J by 5 bases, with 10 bases left in between. The CDR3 is made up of 13 amino acids. The CDR3 DNA follows: TGTGCCAGCAGCCCCCAGATAAATGAAAAACTGTTTTTT. As protein: CASSPQINEKLFF.

This clonotype is medium-sized (0.01 to 0.1%) by share. The chain combines TRBV6-1 with TRBJ2-7; TRBD1 aligns across 7 bases. Germline lookup yields CDR1 MNHNS and CDR2 SASEGT. Trimming at V came to 7 bases and at J to 3 bases, leaving 12 bases not matched to a gene. The CDR3 consists of 15 residues. CDR3 amino acids: CASIMGGQGVYEQYF. In DNA form, the CDR3 reads TGTGCCAGCATCATGGGTGGGCAGGGGGTCTACGAGCAGTACTTC.

By proportion, this clonotype is medium-sized. V is TRBV30 and J is TRBJ2-7, with 12 bases that match TRBD2. CDR3 length: 17 amino acids. Germline V gene lookup returns CDR1 GTSNPN and CDR2 SVGIG (reference sequence). V lost 0 bases to trimming and J lost 2 bases; unmatched junction nucleotides: 8. CDR3 sequence reads: CAWSVQRLAGDTYEQYF. DNA of the CDR3: TGTGCCTGGAGTGTCCAGAGACTAGCGGGAGACACCTACGAGCAGTACTTC.

The rearrangement joins TRBV20-1 to TRBJ2-7, with TRBD2 as a possible D gene (6 bases). Trimming left V 6 bases short and J 2 bases short, with 14 bases between. CDR3 length: 13 residues. Germline-derived CDR1 and CDR2 are DFQATT and SNEGSKA (reference sequence). CDR3 in DNA: TGCAGTGCGGACGGGGGACTTCCCTACGAGCAGTACTTC. Protein sequence: CSADGGLPYEQYF.

This rearrangement joins TRBV10-3 to TRBJ1-1; 8 bases map to TRBD1. The V gene end was trimmed by 11 bases and the J gene end by 3 bases; junction bases not matched to a gene: 8. CDR3 size: 13 residues. The germline V gene has CDR1 ENHRY and CDR2 SYGVKD. This CDR3 reads CASRQGLYTEAFF. DNA of the CDR3: TGTGCCTCCCGACAGGGGCTGTACACTGAAGCTTTCTTT.

This clonotype was observed a handful of times. The chain combines TRBV6-2 or TRBV6-3 with TRBJ1-1; the D is unclear. Germline lookup yields CDR1 MNHEY and CDR2 SVGEGT. The germline V and J ends were trimmed by 7 bases and 4 bases, with 13 bases remaining between them. This CDR3 region has 13 residues. In DNA form, the CDR3 reads TGTGCCAGCACAAGAGTGGTGAGCACTGAAGCTTTCTTT. It is translated as CASTRVVSTEAFF.

V is TRBV20-1 and J is TRBJ1-1, with D possibly matching TRBD1 (5 bases). This CDR3 is 12 amino acids long. CDR1 and CDR2 (germline): DFQATT, SNEGSKA (reference sequence). V gave up 5 bases and J gave up 3 bases, with 10 bases separating them. The CDR3 here is CSASQGDTEAFF. CDR3 coding DNA: TGCAGTGCTTCGCAGGGTGACACTGAAGCTTTCTTT.

Judged by abundance, this clonotype is medium-sized (0.01 to 0.1%). The chain combines TRBV6-5 with TRBJ2-6; 7 positions agree with TRBD2. CDR1 and CDR2 (germline): MNHEY, SVGAGI. V lost 0 bases and J lost 2; bases outside the gene matches: 1. The CDR3 is made up of 16 amino acids. The CDR3 nucleotides read TGTGCCAGCAGTTACTCGGGGGGGACTGGGGCCAACGTCCTGACTTTC. Residues: CASSYSGGTGANVLTF.

To note about this clonotype: This may stem from a read error, because a much larger clone lies one nucleotide away. This chain uses TRBV18 with TRBJ1-2; the D gene is possibly TRBD1 (5 bases). Trimming shortened V by 2 bases and J by 14 bases, and 21 bases separated the two germline ends. The germline V gene encodes CDR1 KGHSH and CDR2 LQKENI. This CDR3 region has 14 residues. This CDR3 is CASSPTGTHIFVTF. In nucleotides, the CDR3 is TGTGCCAGCTCACCAACCGGGACCCACATTTTCGTAACCTTC.

V and J are TRBV20-1 and TRBJ1-5; no clear D gene. V was trimmed by 6 bases and J by 4 bases, leaving 10 bases between them. Germline V gene lookup returns CDR1 DFQATT and CDR2 SNEGSKA (reference sequence). This CDR3 has 12 residues. Written as DNA, the CDR3 is TGCAGTGCAAGGGCGGGGAATCAGCCCCAGCATTTT. Protein: CSARAGNQPQHF.

The rearrangement links TRBV12-3 or TRBV12-4 to TRBJ2-1; D is uncertain. The CDR3 loop spans 13 amino acids. The CDR3 DNA follows: TGTGCTAGTGCCCCTTCCGGATACAATGAGCAGTTCTTC. It encodes CASAPSGYNEQFF.

This clonotype is classed as medium-sized. This rearrangement joins TRBV18 to TRBJ1-6; 8 nucleotides match TRBD1. With V trimmed by 3 bases and J by 0 bases, 10 bases remained unmatched. The CDR3 has 19 amino acids. Germline lookup yields CDR1 KGHSH and CDR2 LQKENI. In nucleotides, the CDR3 is TGTGCCAGCTCACCGGACAGGGCCGGTCGCAACTCCTATAATTCACCCCTCCACTTT. Translation gives CASSPDRAGRNSYNSPLHF.

This clonotype was picked up a small number of times. V and J are TRBV12-3 or TRBV12-4 and TRBJ1-1; D not resolved. V was shortened by 2 bases and J by 4 bases, with 8 bases between the two germline ends. This CDR3 spans 13 amino acids. In DNA, the CDR3 is TGTGCCAGCAGTTTACCGGGTGGCACTGAAGCTTTCTTT. Its protein is CASSLPGGTEAFF.

This clonotype is medium-sized. The chain uses TRBV27 and TRBJ1-2; 7 nucleotides agree with TRBD1. CDR3 length: 15 residues. Germline CDR1 reads MNHEY; CDR2 reads SMNVEV (reference sequence). The V segment lost 5 bases and the J segment 4 bases; nucleotides outside the gene matches: 10. The CDR3 is CASSPWDSSAYGYTF. DNA for the CDR3: TGTGCCAGCAGTCCGTGGGACAGTTCAGCCTATGGCTACACCTTC.

V usage is TRBV20-1 and J usage is TRBJ2-5; D is ambiguous. Germline V gene sequence: CDR1 DFQATT, CDR2 SNEGSKA (reference sequence). There are 15 residues in the CDR3. The ends were cut back, 1 base at V and 4 bases at J, with 16 bases in the middle. CDR3 in DNA: TGCAGTGCTAGAGGCTACTCCCTCCCCGGAGAGACCCAGTACTTC. Protein product: CSARGYSLPGETQYF.

This clonotype appeared a few times. The rearrangement joins TRBV4-3 to TRBJ1-5; D gene unclear. Per germline, CDR1 LGHNA and CDR2 YSLEER. The V and J ends lost 0 bases and 7 bases respectively, with 10 bases between them. The CDR3 runs to 14 residues. CDR3 in amino acids: CASSQELPRQPQHF. The CDR3 region has the DNA TGCGCCAGCAGCCAAGAGCTCCCGAGGCAGCCCCAGCATTTT.

In its sample, this clonotype is medium-sized (0.01 to 0.1%). The genes are TRBV12-3 or TRBV12-4 and TRBJ1-3; D remains unclear. The CDR3 loop spans 15 amino acids. V gave up 2 bases and J gave up 4 bases, with 12 bases separating them. The CDR3 nucleotides are TGTGCCAGCAGTTTATCATCCGGGATCGGAAACACCATATATTTT. It translates to CASSLSSGIGNTIYF.